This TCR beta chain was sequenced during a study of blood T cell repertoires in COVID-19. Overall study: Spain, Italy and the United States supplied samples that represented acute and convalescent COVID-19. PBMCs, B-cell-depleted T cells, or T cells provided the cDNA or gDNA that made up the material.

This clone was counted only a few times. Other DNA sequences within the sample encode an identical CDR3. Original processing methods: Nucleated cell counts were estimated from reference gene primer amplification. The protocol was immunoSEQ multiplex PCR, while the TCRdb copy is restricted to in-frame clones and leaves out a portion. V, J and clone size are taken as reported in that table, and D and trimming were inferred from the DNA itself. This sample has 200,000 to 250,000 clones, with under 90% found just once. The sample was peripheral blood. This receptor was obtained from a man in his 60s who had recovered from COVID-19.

CDR3 amino acids: CASSRDSYEQYF. The CDR3 nucleotides read TGTGCCAGCTCAAGGGACAGCTACGAGCAGTACTTC. The chain uses TRBV18 and TRBJ2-7; 7 nucleotides agree with TRBD1. Trimming removed 5 bases from V and 3 bases from J; junction bases left unmatched: 1. Germline-derived CDR1 and CDR2 are KGHSH and LQKENI. The CDR3 totals 12 residues.